This TCR beta chain appears in the sequencing data of a study of beta chain features in type 1 diabetes. Study overall: Sorted cells, some 110 million in number, were examined across all samples.

Expressed TCRB transcripts got sequenced, as all isolated RNA was reverse transcribed. Each sample of naive, central memory or regulatory T cells had, on average, approximately 4 million reads. Method: immunoSEQ multiplex PCR; TCRdb's copy keeps in-frame clones and lacks some. The sample shows roughly 300,000 clones, around 15% of them seen only once. This clone was recorded a few times. The CDR3 consists of 16 residues. The V and J ends lost 4 bases and 0 bases respectively, with 14 bases between them. Germline V gives CDR1 SGHAT, CDR2 FQNNGV. The V gene is TRBV11-2, the J gene TRBJ2-3, with D tentatively TRBD2 (6 bases). The receptor comes from a man aged 25-45 years in good health. Sequencing was carried out using central memory CD4+ T cells from blood. DNA of the CDR3: TGTGCCAGCAGCTACGGTCGGGGGATGAGCACAGATACGCAGTATTTT. It specifies CASSYGRGMSTDTQYF.